The clone carrying this TCR beta chain came up many times. What it binds is unknown. The data are from a study of metastatic and nonmetastatic thyroid tumors. Study at large: Across blood and tumor or nodule tissue, repertoires from malignant and benign thyroid patients were compared with one another.

TCRdb called clones again from the PCR reads with MiXCR. Of 15,000 to 20,000 clones in the sample, roughly 29% were seen once. Trimming took 0 bases from V and 8 from J, leaving 11 bases between them. This CDR3 region has 14 residues. CDR1 is SGHTA, CDR2 FQGNSA, per germline. Study results and caveats: As reported, TCR beta diversity in blood and tumor was significantly higher in malignant thyroid tumors than in benign nodules.

All patients reached thyroid surgery having received no treatment beforehand. This chain uses TRBV7-2 with TRBJ2-1; D perhaps matches TRBD1 (5 bases). Sequencing input: blood. This receptor was identified in a female donor with papillary thyroid cancer or a benign thyroid nodule (not recorded which). Some clones in this sample may be carry-over from other donors' samples. In nucleotides, the CDR3 is TGTGCCAGCAGCTTAGCCCATACAGGTTATGAGCAGTTCTTC. Translating it yields CASSLAHTGYEQFF.